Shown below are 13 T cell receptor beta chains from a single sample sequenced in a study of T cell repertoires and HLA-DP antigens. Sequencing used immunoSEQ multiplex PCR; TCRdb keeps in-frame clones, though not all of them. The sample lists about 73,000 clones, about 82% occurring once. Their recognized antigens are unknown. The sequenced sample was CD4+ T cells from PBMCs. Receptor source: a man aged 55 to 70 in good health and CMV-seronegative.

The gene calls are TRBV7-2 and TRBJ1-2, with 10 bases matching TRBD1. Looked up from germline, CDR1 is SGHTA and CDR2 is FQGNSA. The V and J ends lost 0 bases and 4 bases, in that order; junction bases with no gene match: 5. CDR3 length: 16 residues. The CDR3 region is CASSLAGQGNSYGYTF. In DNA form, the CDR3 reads TGTGCCAGCAGCTTAGCGGGACAGGGGAATAGCTATGGCTACACCTTC.

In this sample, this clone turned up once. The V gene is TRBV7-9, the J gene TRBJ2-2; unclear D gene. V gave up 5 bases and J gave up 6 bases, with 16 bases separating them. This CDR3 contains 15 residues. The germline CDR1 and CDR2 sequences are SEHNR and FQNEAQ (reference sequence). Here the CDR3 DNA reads TGTGCCAGCAGCCCTCATCGGCCCCTGGCCGGGGAGCTGTTTTTT. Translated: CASSPHRPLAGELFF. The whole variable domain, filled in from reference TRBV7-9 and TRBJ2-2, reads DTGVSQNPRHKITKRGQNVTFRCDPISEHNRLYWYRQTLGQGPEFLTYFQNEAQLEKSRLLSDRFSAERPKGSFSTLEIQRTEQGDSAMYLCASSPHRPLAGELFFGEGSRLTVL.

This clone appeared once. CDR3 loop: CASSVGRQANEKLFF. CDR3 DNA sequence: TGTGCCAGCAGTGTGGGGAGGCAAGCTAATGAAAAACTGTTTTTT. The chain is built from TRBV6-1 and TRBJ1-4; D call uncertain. The germline gives CDR1 MNHNS, CDR2 SASEGT. V lost 4 bases, J lost 3 bases, and 12 bases lay in between. The CDR3 length is 15 residues.

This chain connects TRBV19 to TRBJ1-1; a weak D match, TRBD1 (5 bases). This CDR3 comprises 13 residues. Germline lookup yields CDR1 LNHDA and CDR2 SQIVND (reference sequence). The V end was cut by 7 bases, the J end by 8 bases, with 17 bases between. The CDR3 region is CASTMGQSKEAFF. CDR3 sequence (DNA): TGTGCCAGTACCATGGGGCAGTCCAAGGAAGCTTTCTTT.

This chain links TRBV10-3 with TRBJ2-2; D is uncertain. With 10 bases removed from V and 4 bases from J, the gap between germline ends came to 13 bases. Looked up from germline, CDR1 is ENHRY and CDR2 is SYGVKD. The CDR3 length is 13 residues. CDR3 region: CATKRLGTGELFF. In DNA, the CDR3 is TGTGCCACCAAACGGCTGGGCACCGGGGAGCTGTTTTTT.

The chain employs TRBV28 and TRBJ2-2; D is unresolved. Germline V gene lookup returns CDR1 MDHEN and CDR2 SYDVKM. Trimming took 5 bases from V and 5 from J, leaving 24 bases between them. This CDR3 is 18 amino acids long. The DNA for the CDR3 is TGTGCCAGCAGTCCCCTCGTTAAGGCAACACCCAGAACCGGGGAGCTGTTTTTT. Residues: CASSPLVKATPRTGELFF.

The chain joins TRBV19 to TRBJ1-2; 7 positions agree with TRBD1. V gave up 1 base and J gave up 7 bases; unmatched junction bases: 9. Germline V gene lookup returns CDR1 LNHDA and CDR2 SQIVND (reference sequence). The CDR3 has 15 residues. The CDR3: CASSIAGRGGSGYTF. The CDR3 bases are TGTGCCAGTAGTATAGCCGGCAGAGGGGGCTCTGGCTACACCTTC.

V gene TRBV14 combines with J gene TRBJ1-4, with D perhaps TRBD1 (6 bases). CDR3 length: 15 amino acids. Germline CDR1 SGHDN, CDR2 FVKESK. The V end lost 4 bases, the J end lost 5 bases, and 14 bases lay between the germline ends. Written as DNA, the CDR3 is TGTGCCAGCAGCCGCACGGCAGGGGTAAATGAAAAACTGTTTTTT. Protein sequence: CASSRTAGVNEKLFF.

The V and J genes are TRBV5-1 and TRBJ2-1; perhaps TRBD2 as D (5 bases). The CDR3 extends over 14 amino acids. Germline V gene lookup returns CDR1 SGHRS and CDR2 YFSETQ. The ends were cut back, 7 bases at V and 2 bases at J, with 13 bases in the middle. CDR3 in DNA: TGCGCCAGCCGAGAAAGCGGCACCTACAATGAGCAGTTCTTC. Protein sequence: CASRESGTYNEQFF.

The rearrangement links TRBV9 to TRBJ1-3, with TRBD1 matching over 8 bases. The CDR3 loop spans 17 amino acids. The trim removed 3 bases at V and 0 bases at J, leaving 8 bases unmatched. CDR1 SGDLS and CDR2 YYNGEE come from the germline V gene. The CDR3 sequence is CASSAAPTGGSGNTIYF. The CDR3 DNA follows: TGTGCCAGCAGCGCCGCCCCAACAGGGGGCTCTGGAAACACCATATATTTT. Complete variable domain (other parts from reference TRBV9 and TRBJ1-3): DSGVTQTPKHLITATGQRVTLRCSPRSGDLSVYWYQQSLDQGLQFLIQYYNGEERAKGNILERFSAQQFPDLHSELNLSSLELGDSALYFCASSAAPTGGSGNTIYFGEGSWLTVV.

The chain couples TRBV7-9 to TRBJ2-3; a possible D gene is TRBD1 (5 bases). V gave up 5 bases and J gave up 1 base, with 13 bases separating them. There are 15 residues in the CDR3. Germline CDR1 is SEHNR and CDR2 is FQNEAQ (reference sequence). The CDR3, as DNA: TGTGCCAGCAGCGTCAGGGAAAGCGGCACAGATACGCAGTATTTT. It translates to CASSVRESGTDTQYF.

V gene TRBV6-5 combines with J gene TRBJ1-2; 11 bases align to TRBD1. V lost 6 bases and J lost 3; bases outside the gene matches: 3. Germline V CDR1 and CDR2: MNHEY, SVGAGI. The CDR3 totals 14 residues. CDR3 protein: CASRRTGGDYGYTF. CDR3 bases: TGTGCCAGCAGGAGGACAGGGGGCGACTATGGCTACACCTTC.

CDR3 sequence (DNA): TGTGCCAGCAGCCACCCCCCCCGGGCTCGAGAAAAATATGGCTACACCTTC. Residues: CASSHPPRAREKYGYTF. The V gene is TRBV14, the J gene TRBJ1-2; D is unresolved. V dropped 3 bases and J dropped 5 bases, with 22 bases sitting between them. The germline V gene encodes CDR1 SGHDN and CDR2 FVKESK. This CDR3 comprises 17 residues. Drawing the rest from reference TRBV14 and TRBJ1-2, the complete variable domain is EAGVTQFPSHSVIEKGQTVTLRCDPISGHDNLYWYRRVMGKEIKFLLHFVKESKQDESGMPNNRFLAERTGGTYSTLKVQPAELEDSGVYFCASSHPPRAREKYGYTFGSGTRLTVV.